This TCR beta chain was obtained from a study of beta chain features in type 1 diabetes. Study as a whole: Cell yields, age and gender were similar between patients and healthy donors. There were around 100,000,000 sorted cells examined across all samples. The study, taken as a whole, reports: The study found that naive, central memory and Treg TCRB repertoires appeared more similar in patients than in healthy donors. There was a moderate but significant shortening of TCRB CDR3s in all four CD4+ subsets of Type 1 diabetes patients.

The authors sorted CD4+ naive, central memory, regulatory and stem cell-like memory cells via CD45RO/CCR7/CD25/CD127/CD95/CD27. Comment on this clone: Its antigen is unknown.

The CDR3 is 17 residues long. The germline V gene has CDR1 LGHNA and CDR2 YNFKEQ. The V gene end was trimmed by 1 base and the J gene end by 2 bases; junction bases not matched to a gene: 8. Reverse transcription of all isolated RNA meant that expressed TCRB transcripts were sequenced. Sequencing used immunoSEQ multiplex PCR; TCRdb keeps in-frame clones, though not all of them. The table lists approximately 250,000 clones, 16% of them singletons. Material: naive CD4+ T cells from blood. V gene TRBV4-2 combines with J gene TRBJ2-1, with 7 positions matching TRBD2. The receptor comes from a man aged 30-40 years with type 1 diabetes. Here the CDR3 reads CASSQAPSGTTYNEQFF. The CDR3 nucleotides are TGTGCCAGCAGCCAAGCCCCTAGCGGAACTACCTACAATGAGCAGTTCTTC.